This T cell receptor (beta chain) comes out of a study of cytomegalovirus exposure and HLA in healthy donors (dated by TCRdb to 2016 to 2017). A note on the overall study: In an earlier analysis of 450 to 750 of the donors, roughly 300 Gb of sequence data and 90 million to 130 million unique TCR beta sequences from about 179 million T cells were reported. Donor age, sex, ethnicity and CMV serostatus were collected together with the repertoire data. A later genetic analysis used genome-wide SNP genotypes for about 60% of the roughly 670 donors, treating that subset as a discovery cohort. Using immunosequencing, the study profiled T cell repertoires from fewer than 700 subjects and related those repertoires to cytomegalovirus serostatus. About five DR-DQ haplotypes were treated as single units for association and clustering because of strong linkage in the cohort. Among about 370 genotyped donors of the cohort, an average of approximately 220,000 unique TCR beta nucleotide sequences was sequenced per donor, of which 15% to 20% were non-productive. Among the roughly 390 genotyped donors, approximately 76% belonged to the genetic ancestry cluster associated with self-reported Caucasian donors. The later analysis used no new phenotypic data to find candidate immune exposures, relying instead on TCR beta sequences and their occurrence across donors. High-throughput TCR immunosequencing, statistical association of individual TCRs with disease status, and machine learning were combined to predict cytomegalovirus infection status. Along with the approximately 620-subject first cohort, a separate validation cohort of over a hundred different subjects was used. The number of donors typed differed by locus, with about 629-640 for A, B, C, DRB1 and DQB1, roughly 520 for DQA1, 600 to 610 for DPA1, and approximately 470 for DPB1. In an earlier analysis of 500 to 650 of the donors, high-throughput TCR beta sequencing was used to judge whether each TCR beta V gene segment behaved as functional or pseudogenic. Every discovery cohort repertoire had been produced on one sequencing platform. HLA typing covered class I and class II loci at four-digit resolution. The study was designed to test whether signatures of past pathogen exposure could be identified by cataloging public T cell receptors. About 280 gigabases of sequencing data and tens of millions of unique TCR sequences were included in an early release covering over 600 HLA-typed donors. In a later analysis, previously published TCR beta repertoires from hundreds of donors were re-analyzed and high-resolution HLA genotyping was added so that TCR occurrence patterns could be studied.

Receptor libraries were prepared by the immunoSEQ multiplex PCR assay. A mixture of 60 forward primers for TCR Vbeta segments and 13 reverse primers for TCR Jbeta segments was used in the multiplex PCR. Amplification of the CDR3 region of rearranged TCR beta genes was performed with a multiplex PCR assay on genomic DNA. On the Illumina HiSeq System, the amplified TCR beta libraries were sequenced as 87-base-pair reads. The published analysis was carried out like this. In a later analysis, tens of millions of unique TCR beta chains were counted across the 650 to 750 repertoires, and around 10 million of these chains were shared by at least two donors. Raw reads were error-corrected and collapsed into unique sequences by a nearest-neighbor algorithm in which closely related sequences were merged to remove PCR and sequencing errors. Alignment of CDR3 sequences to IMGT reference sequences was used to assign V, D and J gene segments. For a sequence to be retained, a match of at least six nucleotides to both a V gene segment and a J gene segment was required. Rearrangements were classified as productive when the CDR3 lacked stop codons and remained in frame with V and J, and all other rearrangements were classified as non-productive. CDR3 was defined by IMGT convention, running from the second conserved V-encoded cysteine to the conserved J-encoded phenylalanine. The earlier analysis of roughly 590 of the donors excluded sequences that lacked an unambiguous match to a single V gene segment. In an earlier analysis of some 590 of the donors, a V segment was called functional when productive rearrangements were above 56.7%, and segregating when the standard deviation between donors exceeded 5%. To diagnose cytomegalovirus status from the catalog of TCR beta chain sequences, a statistical classification framework was built. V and J gene assignment, in a later analysis, came from comparing TCR nucleotide sequences with IMGT/GENE-DB human TR gene sequences. The TCRdist pipeline was used in a later analysis to assign CDR3 sequences and most-parsimonious VDJ recombination scenarios. In a later analysis, each TCR beta chain was defined by its CDR3 amino acid sequence together with its V-gene family, and reads lacking a unique V-gene family were excluded. As a way to deal with suspected cross-contamination and a sequencing artifact, a later analysis dropped hundreds of nucleotide sequences that were highly shared and had low generation probability. For each public chain, a later analysis derived a clonal expansion index from normalized ranks of inferred template counts within each repertoire. Generation probabilities in a later analysis came from a VDJ recombination model fitted to out-of-frame rearrangements, and those results were checked against IGoR. In a later analysis, hypergeometric tests were used to score TCR-TCR, TCR-HLA and TCR-CMV co-occurrence, with a repertoire-size bias correction applied to TCR pairs. A later analysis estimated false discovery rates by permuting HLA or CMV assignments 20 times. In a later analysis, co-occurring TCRs were grouped with DBSCAN, and TCRdist sequence similarity was added when clustering was performed within HLA-allele-positive subsets. Repertoires with fewer than 30,000 or more than 120,000 public chains, plus five repertoires with anomalous nucleotide sharing, were excluded from co-occurrence clustering. As stored in TCRdb, this immuneACCESS dataset retains in-frame rearrangements with V and J assigned. A fraction of the clones does not appear; measured against another copy, unresolved V genes explain less than half of the discrepancy, and the remainder lacks a known reason. D and trimming were read from the DNA, whereas the V and J calls and clone size are those reported in that table. This sample holds about 90,000 clones; approximately 84% were observed only once. The biggest ten clones account for 2% to 2.5% of the sample.

For CDR1 and CDR2, the germline V gene lists SGHVS and FNYEAQ. Inclusive of the bounding cysteine and phenylalanine, the CDR3 is 13 residues long. Here the CDR3 DNA is all that survives: 39 bases in frame from base 1. V is cut back by 5 bases and J by 3 bases, with 3 bases in the junction unmatched. Here is what the overall study found, with its caveats: According to a later analysis, TCR association rates differed among HLA loci, with DRB1 alleles showing the most associated TCRs and HLA-C alleles showing the fewest. Some IMGT-functional V segments, including TRBV6-2 and TRBV6-3, could not be distinguished by the 87-base-pair reads and were therefore excluded. Across donors, most TCR sequences were observed very rarely, whereas some public TCRs were present in many individuals. Compared with equally common non-associated chains, HLA-associated TCR beta chains in a later analysis were more clonally expanded and had lower generation probabilities. Most CMV-associated TCR beta chains appeared to be HLA-restricted in a later analysis, and the HLA associations seemed to be driven largely by CMV exposure. The earlier analysis of approximately 540 of the donors excluded roughly 17 rarely observed V segments, including chromosome 9 orphons, because counts were too low. A further reported finding was that TCR beta sequences accurately predicted the HLA-A and HLA-B alleles for most subjects in the first cohort. Three of the identified cytomegalovirus-associated TCR beta chains were confirmed in vitro to be specific for cytomegalovirus antigens. In a later analysis, several top co-occurrence clusters were reported to appear linked to parvovirus B19, influenza, CMV and Epstein-Barr virus. The authors suggested that the approach could potentially be generalized to other disease states and immunological phenotypes. When HLA alleles, especially DR and DQ, strongly co-occurred, TCR associations were difficult to assign to individual alleles. In both the original and validation cohorts, the classifier was reported to diagnose cytomegalovirus status with high specificity and sensitivity. In a later genetic analysis, a missense DCLRE1C variant was associated with V-gene and J-gene trimming of TCR beta chains, and the association was replicated in an independent cohort. The cohort was sequenced for TCR beta chains only, and without alpha or paired-chain data the features that could be detected were limited. Linkage disequilibrium might explain the correlated functional status among segregating V segments, but an unknown experimental factor could not be excluded. The study listed 164 TCR beta chains as associated with cytomegalovirus. Because some donors lacked HLA typing at each locus, the association tests relied only on the typed subset. Presence/absence analyses assumed roughly uniform sequencing depth across donors, an assumption that may not hold. Immune exposure information for the cohort was limited to CMV serostatus. Compared with the roughly 670-donor mean, donors in an Asian-associated ancestry cluster had fewer N-insertions in productive TCRs, according to a later genetic analysis. In a later analysis, some 18,000 TCR beta sequences were associated with specific HLA alleles at a false discovery rate of 0.05. An earlier analysis of some 560 of the donors showed that most TCR beta V segments appeared in productive rearrangements either about 87% or about 30% of the time, which broadly matched IMGT annotations. A cluster of highly shared sequence variants was judged likely to represent a technical artifact of the sequencing pipeline.

Of note for this clone: The clone's antigen remains unknown. No clone much larger than this one lies a single base away; base qualities are absent.

The cohort consisted of hundreds of healthy bone marrow donors. At the time of sampling, all cohort members were nominally healthy, though unrecorded immune exposures were likely present. The donor was CMV seronegative and belonged to the group of over 300 seronegative cohort members. Every donor gave a peripheral blood sample, and the peripheral blood mononuclear cells from that sample were used for TCR beta sequencing. Genomic DNA was extracted from the blood cell samples with the Qiagen DNeasy Blood Extraction Kit. The chain couples TRBV7-6 to TRBJ2-7; TRBD1 fits 8 bases in the junction. The clonotype comes from a man between 18 and 35 years old in good health and CMV-seronegative. Sequencing used PBMCs. Here the CDR3 is given as CASSPQGGYEQYF. The DNA sequence is as follows: TGTGCCAGCAGCCCACAGGGGGGCTACGAGCAGTACTTC.